Listed below are T cell receptor beta chains from one sample, sequenced in a study of patients and donors after allogeneic stem cell transplantation. TCRdb re-analysed the RT-PCR reads in MiXCR, keeping a single row per CDR3 protein. The table shows some 880,000 distinct CDR3 sequences, with roughly 18% occurring only once. Sequenced sample: blood, either unsorted or a sorted T cell fraction (not recorded which). These receptors were taken from a human donor who was either an allogeneic HSCT recipient or a stem cell or donor lymphocyte infusion donor (not recorded which). It is not recorded whose cells these are; they may come from a transplant donor. Both conserved end residues are part of each CDR3. A D gene is named only where the DNA matches it firmly. Size values are once, few and many counts, or a class for expanded clones, and some rows have none.

j_call d_call clone_size v_call cdr3_nt cdr3_aa
TRBJ1-4 . many TRBV5-6 TGTGCCAGCAGCTTTGGTCGTAATGAAAAACTGTTTTTT CASSFGRNEKLFF
TRBJ2-5 . few TRBV20-1 TGCAGTGCTAGAGTAGAAGAGACCCAGTACTTC CSARVEETQYF
TRBJ2-5 TRBD1 . TRBV28 TGTGCCTTCCACGCCTTTGGGACAGGGAACGAGACCCAGTACTTC CAFHAFGTGNETQYF
TRBJ2-2 . . TRBV4-2 TGTGCCAGCAGCCAAGAGGGTCGGCGGGGACCCGGGGAGCTGTTTTTT CASSQEGRRGPGELFF
TRBJ1-1 . . TRBV14 TGTGCCAGCAGCCCGTGGGGGGCGTTCGGGGGACCTGAAGCTTTCTTT CASSPWGAFGGPEAFF
TRBJ2-3 . . TRBV5-1 TGCGCCAGCAGCTTGGATCCTAGCGGCACAGATACGCAGTATTTT CASSLDPSGTDTQYF
TRBJ2-1 . . TRBV18 TGTGCCAGCTCACCCCAGGGAGCCCATGAGCAGTTCTTC CASSPQGAHEQFF
TRBJ2-3 TRBD2 . TRBV29-1 TGCAGCGTTGAAGGACTAGCGGGAGGGCCTGTGGTGGCAGATACGCAGTATTTT CSVEGLAGGPVVADTQYF
TRBJ2-7 TRBD1 . TRBV5-1 TGCGCCAGCAGCCCACCGGGACAGGTAGGATGGGAGCAGTACTTC CASSPPGQVGWEQYF
TRBJ1-2 TRBD1 . TRBV15 TGTGCCACCGTCCGGGACAGGGTCGGGGCCAACTATGGCTACACCTTC CATVRDRVGANYGYTF
TRBJ1-2 . . TRBV10-3 TGTGCCATCAGTGAGTCGATCGGGCGTCCTAACTATGGCTACACCTTC CAISESIGRPNYGYTF
TRBJ2-2 . few TRBV20-1 TGCAGTGCTAGAGTCCCGGCGAACACCGGGGAGCTGTTTTTT CSARVPANTGELFF
TRBJ1-1 . . TRBV29-1 TGCAGCGTTGAAGACCCCGGGGACACTGAGAACACTGAAGCTTTCTTT CSVEDPGDTENTEAFF
TRBJ1-1 . . TRBV20-1 TGCAGTGCTAGAGATCGAGTGAGCGGGGACAATCGTGCTTTCTTT CSARDRVSGDNRAFF
TRBJ1-2 TRBD1 few TRBV5-1 TGCGCCAGCAGCTCGGGACAGGGGGGAGTTAACTATGGCTACACCTTC CASSSGQGGVNYGYTF
TRBJ2-5 TRBD2 few TRBV9 TGTGCCAGCAGCGTCAGCGGGAGGGGTCAAGAGACCCAGTACTTC CASSVSGRGQETQYF
TRBJ1-1 . . TRBV12-3/TRBV12-4 TGTGCCAGCAGTTTAAGGGGTACGGGGACTGAAGCTTTCTTT CASSLRGTGTEAFF
TRBJ2-7 . . TRBV19 TGTGCCAGTAGCCCTAGAGGGGGAAACGAGCAGTACTTC CASSPRGGNEQYF
TRBJ2-7 . few TRBV29-1 TGCAGCGTTGGATATCCGGTGCCTAACGAGCAGTACTTC CSVGYPVPNEQYF